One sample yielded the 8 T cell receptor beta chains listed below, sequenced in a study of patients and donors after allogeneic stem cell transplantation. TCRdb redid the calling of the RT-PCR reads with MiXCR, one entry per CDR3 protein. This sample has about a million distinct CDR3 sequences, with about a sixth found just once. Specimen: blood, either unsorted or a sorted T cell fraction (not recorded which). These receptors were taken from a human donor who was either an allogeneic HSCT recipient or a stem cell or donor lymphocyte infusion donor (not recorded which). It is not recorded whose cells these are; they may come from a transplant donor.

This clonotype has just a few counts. The CDR3 loop is CATRGTANTGELFF. The DNA of the CDR3 is TGTGCCACCCGGGGGACGGCTAACACCGGGGAGCTGTTTTTT. The V gene is TRBV10-3, the J gene TRBJ2-2; weak D call: TRBD2 (6 bases). Germline CDR1 ENHRY, CDR2 SYGVKD. This CDR3 region has 14 residues. Between the trimmed V and J ends, which lost 10 bases and 2 bases, there was a span of 14 bases.

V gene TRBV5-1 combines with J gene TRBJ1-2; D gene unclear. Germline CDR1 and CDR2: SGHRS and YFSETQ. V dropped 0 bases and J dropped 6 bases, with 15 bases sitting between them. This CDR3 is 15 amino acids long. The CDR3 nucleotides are TGCGCCAGCAGCTTGGGGCCCATCTTAGCCGATGGCTACACCTTC. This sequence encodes CASSLGPILADGYTF.

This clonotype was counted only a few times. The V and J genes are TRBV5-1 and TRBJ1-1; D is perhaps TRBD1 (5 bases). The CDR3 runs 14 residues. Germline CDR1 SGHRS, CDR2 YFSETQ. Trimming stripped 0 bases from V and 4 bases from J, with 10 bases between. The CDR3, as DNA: TGCGCCAGCAGCTTGGATGGGGGAAGCACTGAAGCTTTCTTT. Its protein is CASSLDGGSTEAFF.

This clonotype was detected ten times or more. The CDR3 is CSGGQGYEQYF. The CDR3 DNA sequence: TGCAGCGGGGGACAGGGCTACGAGCAGTACTTC. V gene TRBV29-1 combines with J gene TRBJ2-7, with 9 bases fitting TRBD1. The CDR3 runs to 11 residues. With 7 bases clipped from V and 3 bases from J, the junction kept 1 base outside the gene matches. Germline V gene lookup returns CDR1 SQVTM and CDR2 ANQGSEA.

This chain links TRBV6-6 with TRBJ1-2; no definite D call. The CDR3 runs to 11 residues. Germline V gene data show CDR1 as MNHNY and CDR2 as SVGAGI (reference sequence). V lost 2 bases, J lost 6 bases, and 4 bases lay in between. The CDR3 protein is CASSYGDGYTF. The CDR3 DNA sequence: TGTGCCAGCAGTTACGGGGATGGCTACACCTTC.

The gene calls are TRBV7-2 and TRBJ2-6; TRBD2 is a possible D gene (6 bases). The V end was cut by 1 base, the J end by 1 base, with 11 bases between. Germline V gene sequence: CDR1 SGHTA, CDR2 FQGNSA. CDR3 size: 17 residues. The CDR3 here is CASSLDLGGSGANVLTF. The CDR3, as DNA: TGTGCCAGCAGCTTAGATTTGGGGGGTTCTGGGGCCAACGTCCTGACTTTC.

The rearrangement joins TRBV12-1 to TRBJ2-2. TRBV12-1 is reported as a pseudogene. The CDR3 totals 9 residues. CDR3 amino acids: CASTGELFF. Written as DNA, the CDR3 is TGTGCCAGTACCGGGGAGCTGTTTTTT.

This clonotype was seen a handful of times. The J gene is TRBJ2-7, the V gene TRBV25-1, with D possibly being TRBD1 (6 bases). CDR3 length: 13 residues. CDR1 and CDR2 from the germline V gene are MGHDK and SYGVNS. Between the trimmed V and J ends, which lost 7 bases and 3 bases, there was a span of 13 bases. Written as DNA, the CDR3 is TGTGCCAGCACCAAAGGCAGGGGCTACGAGCAGTACTTC. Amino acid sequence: CASTKGRGYEQYF.